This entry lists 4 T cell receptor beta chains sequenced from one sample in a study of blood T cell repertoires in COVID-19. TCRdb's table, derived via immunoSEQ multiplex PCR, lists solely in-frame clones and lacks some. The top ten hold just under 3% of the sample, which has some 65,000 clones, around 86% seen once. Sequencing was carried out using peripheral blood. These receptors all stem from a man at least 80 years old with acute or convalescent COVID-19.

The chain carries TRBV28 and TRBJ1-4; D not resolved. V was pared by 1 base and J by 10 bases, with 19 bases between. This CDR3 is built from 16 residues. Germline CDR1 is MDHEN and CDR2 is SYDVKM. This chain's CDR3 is CASSLSVGQSLGKLFF. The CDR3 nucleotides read TGTGCCAGCAGTTTATCAGTTGGGCAGAGCCTTGGAAAACTGTTTTTT.

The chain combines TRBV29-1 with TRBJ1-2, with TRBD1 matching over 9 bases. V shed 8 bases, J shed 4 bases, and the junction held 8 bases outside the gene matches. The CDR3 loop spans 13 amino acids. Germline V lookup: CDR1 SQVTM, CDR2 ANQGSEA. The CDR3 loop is CSLAGTGSYGYTF. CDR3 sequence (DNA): TGCAGCCTTGCCGGGACAGGGAGCTATGGCTACACCTTC.

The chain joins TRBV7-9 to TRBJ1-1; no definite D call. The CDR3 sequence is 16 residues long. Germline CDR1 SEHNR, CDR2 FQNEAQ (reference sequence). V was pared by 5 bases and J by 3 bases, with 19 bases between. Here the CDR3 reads CASSPSPGRSDTEAFF. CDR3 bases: TGTGCCAGCAGCCCCTCACCGGGGAGATCGGACACTGAAGCTTTCTTT.

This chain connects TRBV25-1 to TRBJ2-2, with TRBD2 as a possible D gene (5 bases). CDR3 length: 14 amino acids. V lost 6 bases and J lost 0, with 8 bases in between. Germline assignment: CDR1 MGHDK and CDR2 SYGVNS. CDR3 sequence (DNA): TGTGCCAGCAGCCCGGGAACGAACACCGGGGAGCTGTTTTTT. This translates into CASSPGTNTGELFF.